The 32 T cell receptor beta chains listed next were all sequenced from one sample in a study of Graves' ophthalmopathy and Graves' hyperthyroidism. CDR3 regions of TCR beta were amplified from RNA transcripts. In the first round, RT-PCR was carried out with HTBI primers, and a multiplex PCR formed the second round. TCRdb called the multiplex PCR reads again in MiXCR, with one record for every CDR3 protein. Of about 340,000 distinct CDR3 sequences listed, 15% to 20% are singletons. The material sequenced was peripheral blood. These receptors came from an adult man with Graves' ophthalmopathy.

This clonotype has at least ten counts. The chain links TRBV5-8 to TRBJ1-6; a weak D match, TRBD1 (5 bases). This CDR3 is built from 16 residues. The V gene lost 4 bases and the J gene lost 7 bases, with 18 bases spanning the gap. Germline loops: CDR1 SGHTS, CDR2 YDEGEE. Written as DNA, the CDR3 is TGTGCCAGCAGCAAAAGGGACCGGGGAAGCAATTCACCCCTCCACTTT. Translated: CASSKRDRGSNSPLHF.

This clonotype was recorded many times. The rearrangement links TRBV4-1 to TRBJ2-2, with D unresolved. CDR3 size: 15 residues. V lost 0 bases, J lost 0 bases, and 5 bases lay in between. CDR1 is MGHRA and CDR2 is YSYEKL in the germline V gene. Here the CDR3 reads CASSQDSPNTGELFF. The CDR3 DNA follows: TGCGCCAGCAGCCAAGACTCCCCGAACACCGGGGAGCTGTTTTTT.

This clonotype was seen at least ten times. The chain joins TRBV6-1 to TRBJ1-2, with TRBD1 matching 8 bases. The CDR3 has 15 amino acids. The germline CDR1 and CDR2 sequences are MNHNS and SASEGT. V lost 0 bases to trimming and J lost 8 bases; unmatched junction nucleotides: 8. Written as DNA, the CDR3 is TGTGCCAGCAGTGAAGCGTCTTCAGGGGGCTTGGGCTACACCTTC. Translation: CASSEASSGGLGYTF.

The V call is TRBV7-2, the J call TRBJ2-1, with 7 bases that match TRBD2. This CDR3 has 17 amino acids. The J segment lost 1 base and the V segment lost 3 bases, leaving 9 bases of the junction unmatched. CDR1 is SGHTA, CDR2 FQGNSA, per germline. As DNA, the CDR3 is TGTGCCAGCAGCTTTAGCCGAATGGGGGGGTCCTACAATGAGCAGTTCTTC. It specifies CASSFSRMGGSYNEQFF. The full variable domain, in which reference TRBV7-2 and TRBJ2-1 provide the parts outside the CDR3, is GAGVSQSPSNKVTEKGKDVELRCDPISGHTALYWYRQSLGQGLEFLIYFQGNSAPDKSGLPSDRFSAERTGGSVSTLTIQRTQQEDSAVYLCASSFSRMGGSYNEQFFGPGTRLTVL.

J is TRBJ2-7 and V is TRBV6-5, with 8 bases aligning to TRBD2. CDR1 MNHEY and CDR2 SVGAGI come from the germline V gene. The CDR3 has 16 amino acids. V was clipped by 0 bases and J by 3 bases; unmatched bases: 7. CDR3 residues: CASSYSHSGNRYEQYF. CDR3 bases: TGTGCCAGCAGTTACTCTCATAGCGGGAACCGCTACGAGCAGTACTTC.

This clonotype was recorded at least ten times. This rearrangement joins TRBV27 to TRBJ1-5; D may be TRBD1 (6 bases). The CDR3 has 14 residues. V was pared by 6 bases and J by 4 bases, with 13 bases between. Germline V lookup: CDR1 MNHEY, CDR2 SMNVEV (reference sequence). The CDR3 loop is CASRYTGYNQPQHF. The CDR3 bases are TGTGCCAGCAGATACACAGGGTATAATCAGCCCCAGCATTTT.

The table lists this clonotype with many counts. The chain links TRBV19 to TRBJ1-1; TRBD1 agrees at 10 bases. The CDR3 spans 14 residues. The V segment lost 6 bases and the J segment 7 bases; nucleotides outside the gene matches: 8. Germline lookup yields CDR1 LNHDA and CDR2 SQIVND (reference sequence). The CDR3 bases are TGTGCCAGTAGCAACCGGGACAGGGGTGGTGAAGCTTTCTTT. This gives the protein CASSNRDRGGEAFF.

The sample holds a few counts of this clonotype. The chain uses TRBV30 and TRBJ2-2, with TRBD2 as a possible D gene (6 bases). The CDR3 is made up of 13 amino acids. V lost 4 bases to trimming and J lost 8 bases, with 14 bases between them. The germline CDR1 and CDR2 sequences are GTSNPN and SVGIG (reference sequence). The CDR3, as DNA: TGTGCCTGGACCCCGACGGGAGTTGGGGAGCTGTTTTTT. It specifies CAWTPTGVGELFF.

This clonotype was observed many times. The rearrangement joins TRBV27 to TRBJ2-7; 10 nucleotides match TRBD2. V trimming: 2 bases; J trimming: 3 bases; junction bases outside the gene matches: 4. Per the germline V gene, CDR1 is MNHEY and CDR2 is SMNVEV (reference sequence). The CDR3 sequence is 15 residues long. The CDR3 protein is CASSLKRGGNYEQYF. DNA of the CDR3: TGTGCCAGCAGTTTAAAGCGGGGGGGGAACTACGAGCAGTACTTC.

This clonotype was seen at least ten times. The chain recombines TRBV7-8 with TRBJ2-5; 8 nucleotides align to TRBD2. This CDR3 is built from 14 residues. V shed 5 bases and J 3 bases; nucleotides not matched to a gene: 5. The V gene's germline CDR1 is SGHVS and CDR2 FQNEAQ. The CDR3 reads CASSPPGLEETQYF. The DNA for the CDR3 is TGTGCCAGCAGCCCCCCGGGACTAGAAGAGACCCAGTACTTC.

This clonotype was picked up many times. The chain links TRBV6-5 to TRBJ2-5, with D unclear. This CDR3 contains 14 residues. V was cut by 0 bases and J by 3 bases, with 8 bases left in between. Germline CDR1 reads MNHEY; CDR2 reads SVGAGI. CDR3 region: CASSYSRTKETQYF. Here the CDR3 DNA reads TGTGCCAGCAGTTACTCGAGAACGAAAGAGACCCAGTACTTC.

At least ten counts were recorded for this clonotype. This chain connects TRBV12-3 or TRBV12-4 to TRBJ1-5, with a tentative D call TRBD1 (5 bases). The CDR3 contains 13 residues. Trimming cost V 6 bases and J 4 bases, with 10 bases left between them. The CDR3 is CASRWGGNQPQHF. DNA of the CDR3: TGTGCCAGCAGGTGGGGGGGAAATCAGCCCCAGCATTTT.

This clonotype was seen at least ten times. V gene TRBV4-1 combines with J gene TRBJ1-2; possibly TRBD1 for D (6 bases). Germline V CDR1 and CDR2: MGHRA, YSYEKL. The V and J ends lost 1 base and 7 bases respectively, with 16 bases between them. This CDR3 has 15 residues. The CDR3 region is CASSQADSQLIGYTF. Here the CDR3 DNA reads TGCGCCAGCAGCCAAGCGGACAGCCAATTGATTGGCTACACCTTC.

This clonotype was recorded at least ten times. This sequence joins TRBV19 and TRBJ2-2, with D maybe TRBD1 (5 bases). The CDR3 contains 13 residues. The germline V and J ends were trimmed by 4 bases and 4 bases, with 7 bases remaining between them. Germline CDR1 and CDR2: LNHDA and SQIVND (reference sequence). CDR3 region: CASSNQGTGELFF. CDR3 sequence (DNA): TGTGCCAGTAGTAATCAGGGCACCGGGGAGCTGTTTTTT.

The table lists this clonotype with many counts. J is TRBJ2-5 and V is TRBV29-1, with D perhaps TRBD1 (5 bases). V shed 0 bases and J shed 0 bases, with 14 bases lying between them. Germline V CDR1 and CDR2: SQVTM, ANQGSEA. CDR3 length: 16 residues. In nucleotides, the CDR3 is TGCAGCGTTGAAGATCAAGGGGCCTCGTACCAAGAGACCCAGTACTTC. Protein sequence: CSVEDQGASYQETQYF.

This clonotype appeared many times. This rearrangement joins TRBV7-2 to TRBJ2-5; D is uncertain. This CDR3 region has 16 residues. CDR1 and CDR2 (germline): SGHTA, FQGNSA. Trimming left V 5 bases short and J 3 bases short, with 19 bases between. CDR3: CASSPTILIRKETQYF. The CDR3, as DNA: TGTGCCAGCAGCCCTACCATCCTCATCAGGAAAGAGACCCAGTACTTC. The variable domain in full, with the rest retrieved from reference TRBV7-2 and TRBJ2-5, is GAGVSQSPSNKVTEKGKDVELRCDPISGHTALYWYRQSLGQGLEFLIYFQGNSAPDKSGLPSDRFSAERTGGSVSTLTIQRTQQEDSAVYLCASSPTILIRKETQYFGPGTRLLVL.

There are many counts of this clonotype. The CDR3 loop is CASSRYGTAYEQYF. The CDR3 DNA is TGTGCCAGCAGCAGATACGGGACAGCCTACGAGCAGTACTTC. The V gene is TRBV7-8, the J gene TRBJ2-7, with TRBD1 matching over 7 bases. The CDR3 is 14 residues long. The V gene's germline CDR1 is SGHVS and CDR2 FQNEAQ. The trim removed 5 bases at V and 2 bases at J, leaving 6 bases unmatched.

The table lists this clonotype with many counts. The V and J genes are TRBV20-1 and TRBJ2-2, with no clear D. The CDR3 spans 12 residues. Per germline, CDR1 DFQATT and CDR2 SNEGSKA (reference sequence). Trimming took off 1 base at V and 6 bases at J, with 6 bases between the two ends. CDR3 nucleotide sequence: TGCAGTGCTAGAGTTTGGGCCGGGGAGCTGTTTTTT. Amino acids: CSARVWAGELFF.

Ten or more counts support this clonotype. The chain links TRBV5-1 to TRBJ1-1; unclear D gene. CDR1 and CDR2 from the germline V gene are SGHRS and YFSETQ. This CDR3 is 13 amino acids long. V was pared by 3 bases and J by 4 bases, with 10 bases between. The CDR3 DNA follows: TGCGCCAGCAGCTACGACGGCCGCACTGAAGCTTTCTTT. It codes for CASSYDGRTEAFF.

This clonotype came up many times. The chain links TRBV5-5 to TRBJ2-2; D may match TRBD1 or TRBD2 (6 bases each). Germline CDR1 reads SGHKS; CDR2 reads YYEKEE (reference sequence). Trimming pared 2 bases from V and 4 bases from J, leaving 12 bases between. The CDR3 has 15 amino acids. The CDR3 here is CASSFSGGGTGELFF. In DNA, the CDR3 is TGTGCCAGCAGCTTTAGCGGAGGGGGCACCGGGGAGCTGTTTTTT.

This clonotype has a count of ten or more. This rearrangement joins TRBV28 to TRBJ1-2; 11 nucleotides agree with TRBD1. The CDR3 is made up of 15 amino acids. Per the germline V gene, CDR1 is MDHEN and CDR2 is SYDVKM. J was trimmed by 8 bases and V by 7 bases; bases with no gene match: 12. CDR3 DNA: TGTGCCAGCACCATCGTCCCGGGACAGGGGGGGGGCTACACCTTC. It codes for CASTIVPGQGGGYTF.

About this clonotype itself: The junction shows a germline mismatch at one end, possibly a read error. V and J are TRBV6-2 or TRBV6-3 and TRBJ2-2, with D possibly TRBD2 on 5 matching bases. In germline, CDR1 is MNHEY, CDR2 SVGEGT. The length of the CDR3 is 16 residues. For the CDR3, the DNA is TGTGCCAGCAGTCCTCCCGGGCGACTACTCGCCGGGGAGCTGTCTTTT. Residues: CASSPPGRLLAGELSF.

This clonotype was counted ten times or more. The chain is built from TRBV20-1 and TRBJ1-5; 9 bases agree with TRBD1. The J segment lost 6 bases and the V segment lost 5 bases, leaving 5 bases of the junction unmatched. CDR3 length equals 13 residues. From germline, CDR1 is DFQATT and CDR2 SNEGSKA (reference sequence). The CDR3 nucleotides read TGCAGTGCTGGGACAGGGTTTGGTCAGCCCCAGCATTTT. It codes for CSAGTGFGQPQHF.

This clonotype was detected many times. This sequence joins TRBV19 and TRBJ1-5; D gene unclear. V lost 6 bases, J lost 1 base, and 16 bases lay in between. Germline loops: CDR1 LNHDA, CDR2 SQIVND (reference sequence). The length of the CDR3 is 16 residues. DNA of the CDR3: TGTGCCAGTAGAGGCCGAACGATGGGAAGCAATCAGCCCCAGCATTTT. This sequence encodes CASRGRTMGSNQPQHF.

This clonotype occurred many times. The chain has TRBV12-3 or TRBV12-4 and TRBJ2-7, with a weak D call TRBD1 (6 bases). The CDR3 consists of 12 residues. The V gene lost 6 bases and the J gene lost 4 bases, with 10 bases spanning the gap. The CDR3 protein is CASSYRAYEQYF. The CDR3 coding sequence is TGTGCCAGCAGCTACAGGGCTTACGAGCAGTACTTC.

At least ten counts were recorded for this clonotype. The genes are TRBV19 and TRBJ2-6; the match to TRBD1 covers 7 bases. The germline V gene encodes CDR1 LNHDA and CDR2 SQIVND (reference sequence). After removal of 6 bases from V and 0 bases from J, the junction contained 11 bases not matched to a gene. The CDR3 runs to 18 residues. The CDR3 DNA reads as TGTGCCAGTAGCACCGGGACAGATAACTACTCTGGGGCCAACGTCCTGACTTTC. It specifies CASSTGTDNYSGANVLTF.

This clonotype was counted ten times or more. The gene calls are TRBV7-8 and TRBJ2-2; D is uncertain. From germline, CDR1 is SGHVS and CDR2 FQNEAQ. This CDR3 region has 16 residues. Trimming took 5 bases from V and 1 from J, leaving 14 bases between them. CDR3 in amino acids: CASSHTLNRNTGELFF. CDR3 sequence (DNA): TGTGCCAGCAGCCATACCCTTAACAGGAACACCGGGGAGCTGTTTTTT.

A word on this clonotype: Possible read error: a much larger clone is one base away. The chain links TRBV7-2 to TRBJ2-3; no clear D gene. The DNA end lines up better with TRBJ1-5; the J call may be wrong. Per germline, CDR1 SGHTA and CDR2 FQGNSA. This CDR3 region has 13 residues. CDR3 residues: CASSLVIQNTQHF. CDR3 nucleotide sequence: TGTGCCAGCAGCTTAGTCATTCAAAATACGCAGCATTTT.

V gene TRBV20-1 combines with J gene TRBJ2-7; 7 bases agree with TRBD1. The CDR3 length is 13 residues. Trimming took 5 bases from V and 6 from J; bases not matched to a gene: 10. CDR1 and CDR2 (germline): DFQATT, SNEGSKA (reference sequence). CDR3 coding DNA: TGCAGTGCTCCCCGGACAGGTGAGGGCGAGCAGTACTTC. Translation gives CSAPRTGEGEQYF.

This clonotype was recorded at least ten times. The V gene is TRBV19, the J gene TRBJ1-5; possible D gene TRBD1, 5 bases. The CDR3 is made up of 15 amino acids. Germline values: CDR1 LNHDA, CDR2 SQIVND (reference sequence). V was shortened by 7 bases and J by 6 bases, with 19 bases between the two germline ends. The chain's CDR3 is CASTLWGQGGQPQHF. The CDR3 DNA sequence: TGTGCCAGTACCCTTTGGGGCCAGGGCGGTCAGCCCCAGCATTTT.

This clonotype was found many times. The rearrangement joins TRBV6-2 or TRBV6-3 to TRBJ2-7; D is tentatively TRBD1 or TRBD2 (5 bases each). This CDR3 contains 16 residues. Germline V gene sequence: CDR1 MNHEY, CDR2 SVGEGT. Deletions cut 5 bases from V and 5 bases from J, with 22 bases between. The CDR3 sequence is CASSPNRALGTHEQYF. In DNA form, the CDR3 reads TGTGCCAGCAGTCCTAACCGGGCCTTGGGGACCCACGAGCAGTACTTC.

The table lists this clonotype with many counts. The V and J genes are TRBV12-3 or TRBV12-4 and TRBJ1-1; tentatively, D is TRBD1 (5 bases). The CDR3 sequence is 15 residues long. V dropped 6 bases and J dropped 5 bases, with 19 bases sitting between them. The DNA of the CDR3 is TGTGCCAGCAGCGCTCCTGGCAGGGAAGGAACTGAAGCTTTCTTT. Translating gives CASSAPGREGTEAFF.